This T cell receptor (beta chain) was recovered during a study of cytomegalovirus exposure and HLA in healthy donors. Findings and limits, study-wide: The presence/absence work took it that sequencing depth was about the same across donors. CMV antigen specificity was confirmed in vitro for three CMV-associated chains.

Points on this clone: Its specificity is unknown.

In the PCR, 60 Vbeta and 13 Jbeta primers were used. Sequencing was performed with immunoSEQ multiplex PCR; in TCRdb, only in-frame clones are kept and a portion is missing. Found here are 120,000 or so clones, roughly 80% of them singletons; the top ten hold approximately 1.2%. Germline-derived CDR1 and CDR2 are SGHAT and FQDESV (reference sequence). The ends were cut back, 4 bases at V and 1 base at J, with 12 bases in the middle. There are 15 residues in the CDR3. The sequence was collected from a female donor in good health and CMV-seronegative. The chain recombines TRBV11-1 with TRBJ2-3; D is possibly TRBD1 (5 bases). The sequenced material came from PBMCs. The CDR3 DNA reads TGTGCCAGCAGCTCCCCGACAGAACGCACAGATACGCAGTATTTT. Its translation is CASSSPTERTDTQYF.